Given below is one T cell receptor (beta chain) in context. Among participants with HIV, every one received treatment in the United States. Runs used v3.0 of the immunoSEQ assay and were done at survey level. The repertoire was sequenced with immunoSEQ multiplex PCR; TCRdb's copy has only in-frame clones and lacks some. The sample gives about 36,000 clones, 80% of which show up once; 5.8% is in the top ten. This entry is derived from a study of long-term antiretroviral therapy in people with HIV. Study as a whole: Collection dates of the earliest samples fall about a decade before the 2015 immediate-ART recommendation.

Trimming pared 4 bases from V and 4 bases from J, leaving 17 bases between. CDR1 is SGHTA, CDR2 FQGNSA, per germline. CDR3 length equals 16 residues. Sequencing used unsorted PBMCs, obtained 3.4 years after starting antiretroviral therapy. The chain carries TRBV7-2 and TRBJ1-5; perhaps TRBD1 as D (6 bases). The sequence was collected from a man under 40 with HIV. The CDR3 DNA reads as TGTGCCAGCAGCTCGGGGCGACAGGCGAAAAATCAGCCCCAGCATTTT. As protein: CASSSGRQAKNQPQHF.